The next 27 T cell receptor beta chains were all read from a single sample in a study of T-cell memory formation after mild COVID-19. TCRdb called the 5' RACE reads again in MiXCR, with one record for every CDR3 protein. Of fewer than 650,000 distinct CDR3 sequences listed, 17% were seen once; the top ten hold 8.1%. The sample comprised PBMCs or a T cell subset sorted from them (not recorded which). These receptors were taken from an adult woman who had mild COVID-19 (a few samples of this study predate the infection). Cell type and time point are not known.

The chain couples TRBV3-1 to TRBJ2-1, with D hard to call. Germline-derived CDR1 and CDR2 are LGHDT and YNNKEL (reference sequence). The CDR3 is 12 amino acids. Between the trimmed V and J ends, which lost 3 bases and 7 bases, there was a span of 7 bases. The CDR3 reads CASSHGLNEQFF. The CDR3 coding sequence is TGTGCCAGCAGCCACGGGCTGAATGAGCAGTTCTTC.

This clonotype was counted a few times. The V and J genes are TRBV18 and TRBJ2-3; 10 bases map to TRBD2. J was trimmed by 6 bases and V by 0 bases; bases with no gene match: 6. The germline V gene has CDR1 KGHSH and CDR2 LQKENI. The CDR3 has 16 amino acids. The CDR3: CASSPPASGGHDTQYF. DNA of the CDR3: TGTGCCAGCTCACCACCCGCTAGCGGGGGCCACGATACGCAGTATTTT.

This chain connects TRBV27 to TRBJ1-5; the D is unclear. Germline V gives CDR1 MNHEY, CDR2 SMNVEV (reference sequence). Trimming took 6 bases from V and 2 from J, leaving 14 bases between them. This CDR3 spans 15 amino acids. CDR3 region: CASSRLRAGNQPQHF. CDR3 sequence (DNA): TGTGCCAGCAGCCGACTAAGGGCGGGCAATCAGCCCCAGCATTTT.

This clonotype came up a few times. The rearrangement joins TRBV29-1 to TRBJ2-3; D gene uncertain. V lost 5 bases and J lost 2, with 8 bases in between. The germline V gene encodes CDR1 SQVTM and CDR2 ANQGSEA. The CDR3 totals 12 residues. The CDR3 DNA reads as TGCAGCGTTCTCCGCCCCACAGATACGCAGTATTTT. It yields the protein CSVLRPTDTQYF.

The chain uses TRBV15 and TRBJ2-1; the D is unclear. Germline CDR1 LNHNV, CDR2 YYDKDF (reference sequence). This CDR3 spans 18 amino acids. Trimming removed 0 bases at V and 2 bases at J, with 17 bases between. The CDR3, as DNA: TGTGCCACCAGCAGAGATGGAAGGGCGCTGTTCCCCTACAATGAGCAGTTCTTC. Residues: CATSRDGRALFPYNEQFF. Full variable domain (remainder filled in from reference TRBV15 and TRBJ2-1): DAMVIQNPRYQVTQFGKPVTLSCSQTLNHNVMYWYQQKSSQAPKLLFHYYDKDFNNEADTPDNFQSRRPNTSFCFLDIRSPGLGDTAMYLCATSRDGRALFPYNEQFFGPGTRLTVL.

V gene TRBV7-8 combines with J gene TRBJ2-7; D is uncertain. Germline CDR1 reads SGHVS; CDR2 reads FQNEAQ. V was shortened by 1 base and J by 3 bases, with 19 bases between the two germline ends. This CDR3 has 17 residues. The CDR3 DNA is TGTGCCAGCAGCTTAGGAAGTTTGAGCCCATCTGACTACGAGCAGTACTTC. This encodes CASSLGSLSPSDYEQYF.

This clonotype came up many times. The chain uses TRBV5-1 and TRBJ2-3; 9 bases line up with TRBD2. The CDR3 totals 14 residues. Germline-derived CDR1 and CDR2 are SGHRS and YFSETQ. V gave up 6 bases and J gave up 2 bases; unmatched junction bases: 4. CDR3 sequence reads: CASTLAGNTDTQYF. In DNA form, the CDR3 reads TGCGCCAGCACCCTAGCGGGAAACACAGATACGCAGTATTTT. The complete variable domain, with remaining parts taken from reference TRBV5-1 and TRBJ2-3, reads KAGVTQTPRYLIKTRGQQVTLSCSPISGHRSVSWYQQTPGQGLQFLFEYFSETQRNKGNFPGRFSGRQFSNSRSEMNVSTLELGDSALYLCASTLAGNTDTQYFGPGTRLTVL.

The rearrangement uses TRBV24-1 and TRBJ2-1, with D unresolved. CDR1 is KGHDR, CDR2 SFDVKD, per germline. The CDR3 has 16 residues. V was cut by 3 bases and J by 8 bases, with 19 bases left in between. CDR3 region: CATSDVSNSQRYEQFF. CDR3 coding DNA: TGTGCCACCAGTGATGTTTCGAACAGTCAACGGTATGAGCAGTTCTTC.

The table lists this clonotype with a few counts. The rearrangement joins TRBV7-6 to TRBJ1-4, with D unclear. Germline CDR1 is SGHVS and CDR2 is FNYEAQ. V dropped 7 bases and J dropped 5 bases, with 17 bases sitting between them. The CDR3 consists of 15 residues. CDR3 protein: CASTRDPGGNEKLFF. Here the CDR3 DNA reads TGTGCCAGCACCCGGGATCCGGGCGGGAATGAAAAACTGTTTTTT.

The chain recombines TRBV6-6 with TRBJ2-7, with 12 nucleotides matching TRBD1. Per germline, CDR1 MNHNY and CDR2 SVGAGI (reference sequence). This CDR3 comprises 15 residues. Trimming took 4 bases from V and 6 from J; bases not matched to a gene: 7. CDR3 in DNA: TGTGCCAGCAGTTCCCGACCGGGACAGGGGGCCGAGCAGTACTTC. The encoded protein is CASSSRPGQGAEQYF.

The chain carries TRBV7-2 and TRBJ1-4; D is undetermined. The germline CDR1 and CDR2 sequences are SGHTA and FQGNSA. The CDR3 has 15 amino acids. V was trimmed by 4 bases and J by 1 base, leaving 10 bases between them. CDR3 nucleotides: TGTGCCAGCAGCTACCGGAGGGTAACTAATGAAAAACTGTTTTTT. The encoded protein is CASSYRRVTNEKLFF. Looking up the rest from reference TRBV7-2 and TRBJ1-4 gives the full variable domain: GAGVSQSPSNKVTEKGKDVELRCDPISGHTALYWYRQSLGQGLEFLIYFQGNSAPDKSGLPSDRFSAERTGGSVSTLTIQRTQQEDSAVYLCASSYRRVTNEKLFFGSGTQLSVL.

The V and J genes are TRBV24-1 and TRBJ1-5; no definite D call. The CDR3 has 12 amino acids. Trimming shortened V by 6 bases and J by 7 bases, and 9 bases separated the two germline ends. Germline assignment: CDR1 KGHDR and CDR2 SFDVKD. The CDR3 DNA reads TGTGCCACCAGTTTCGGTGGCCAGCCCCAGCATTTT. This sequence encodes CATSFGGQPQHF.

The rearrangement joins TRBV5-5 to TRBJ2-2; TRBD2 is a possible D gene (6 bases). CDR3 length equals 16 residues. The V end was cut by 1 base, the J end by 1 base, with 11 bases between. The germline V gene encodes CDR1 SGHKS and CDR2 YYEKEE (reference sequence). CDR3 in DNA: TGTGCCAGCAGCTTGTTCGGCGGGGTGAACACCGGGGAGCTGTTTTTT. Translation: CASSLFGGVNTGELFF.

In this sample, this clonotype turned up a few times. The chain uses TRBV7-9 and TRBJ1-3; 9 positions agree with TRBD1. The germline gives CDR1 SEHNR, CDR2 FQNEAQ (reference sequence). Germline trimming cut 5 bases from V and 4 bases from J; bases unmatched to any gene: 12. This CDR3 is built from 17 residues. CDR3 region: CASSPPGQGVYGNTIYF. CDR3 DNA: TGTGCCAGCAGCCCCCCGGGACAGGGAGTGTACGGAAACACCATATATTTT.

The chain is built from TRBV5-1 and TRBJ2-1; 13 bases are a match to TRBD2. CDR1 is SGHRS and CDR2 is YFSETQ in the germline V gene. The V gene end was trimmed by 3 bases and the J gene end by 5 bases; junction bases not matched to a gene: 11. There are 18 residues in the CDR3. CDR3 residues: CASSSGTSGMLGNNEQFF. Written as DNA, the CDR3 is TGCGCCAGCAGCTCCGGGACTAGCGGGATGCTGGGGAACAATGAGCAGTTCTTC.

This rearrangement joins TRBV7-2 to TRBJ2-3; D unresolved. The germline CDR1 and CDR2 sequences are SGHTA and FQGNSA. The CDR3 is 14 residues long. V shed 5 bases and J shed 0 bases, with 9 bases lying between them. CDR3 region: CASSAHPSTDTQYF. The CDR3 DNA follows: TGTGCCAGCAGCGCACACCCAAGCACAGATACGCAGTATTTT.

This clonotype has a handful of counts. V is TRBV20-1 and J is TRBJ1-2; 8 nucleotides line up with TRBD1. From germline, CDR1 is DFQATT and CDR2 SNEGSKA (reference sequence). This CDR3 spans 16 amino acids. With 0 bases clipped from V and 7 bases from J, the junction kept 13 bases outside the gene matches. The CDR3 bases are TGCAGTGCTAGAGACCCCACAGGGGGGGGCGGACGTGGCTACACCTTC. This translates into CSARDPTGGGGRGYTF.

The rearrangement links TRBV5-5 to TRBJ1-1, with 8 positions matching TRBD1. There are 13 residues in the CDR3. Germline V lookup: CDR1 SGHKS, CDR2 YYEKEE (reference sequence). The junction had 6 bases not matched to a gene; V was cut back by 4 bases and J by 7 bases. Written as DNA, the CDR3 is TGTGCCAGCAGCAAGGACAGGGCGAATGAAGCTTTCTTT. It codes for CASSKDRANEAFF.

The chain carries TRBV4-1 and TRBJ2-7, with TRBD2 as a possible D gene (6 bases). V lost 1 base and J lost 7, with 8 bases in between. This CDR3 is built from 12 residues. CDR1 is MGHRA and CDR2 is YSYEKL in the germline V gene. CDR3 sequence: CASSQGGEEQYF. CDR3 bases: TGCGCCAGCAGCCAAGGGGGGGAGGAGCAGTACTTC.

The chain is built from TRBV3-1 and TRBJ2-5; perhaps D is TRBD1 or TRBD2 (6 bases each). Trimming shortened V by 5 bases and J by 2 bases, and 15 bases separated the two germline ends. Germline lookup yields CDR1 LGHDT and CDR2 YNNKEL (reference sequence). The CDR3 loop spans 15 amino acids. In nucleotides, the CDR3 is TGTGCCAGCAGCTTCGGTGGAGGGGGGCAAGAGACCCAGTACTTC. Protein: CASSFGGGGQETQYF.

CDR3 nucleotide sequence: TGTGCCAGCAGTTTTCTCGTGGGGACAGGCAATGAGCAGTTCTTC. As protein: CASSFLVGTGNEQFF. The rearrangement uses TRBV12-3 or TRBV12-4 and TRBJ2-1, with TRBD1 matching over 8 bases. The CDR3 sequence is 15 residues long. The junction had 7 bases not matched to a gene; V was cut back by 3 bases and J by 6 bases.

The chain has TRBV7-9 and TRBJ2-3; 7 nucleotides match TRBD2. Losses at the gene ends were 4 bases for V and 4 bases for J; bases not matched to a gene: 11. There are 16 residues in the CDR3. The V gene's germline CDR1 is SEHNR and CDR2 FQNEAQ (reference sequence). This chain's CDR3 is CASSSPGEGLADTQYF. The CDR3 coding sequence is TGTGCCAGCAGCTCGCCCGGGGAGGGATTGGCAGATACGCAGTATTTT.

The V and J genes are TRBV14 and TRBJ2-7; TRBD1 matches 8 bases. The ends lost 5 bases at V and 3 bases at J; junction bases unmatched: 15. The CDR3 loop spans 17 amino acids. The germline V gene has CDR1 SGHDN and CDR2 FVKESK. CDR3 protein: CASSSGGQTSSLYEQYF. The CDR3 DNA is TGTGCCAGCAGCTCAGGGGGCCAAACTAGTTCACTCTACGAGCAGTACTTC.

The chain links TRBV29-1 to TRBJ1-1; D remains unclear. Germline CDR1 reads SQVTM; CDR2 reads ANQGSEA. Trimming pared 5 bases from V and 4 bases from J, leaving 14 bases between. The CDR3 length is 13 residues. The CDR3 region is CSVLRTWGTEAFF. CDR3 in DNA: TGCAGCGTTCTCAGGACTTGGGGCACTGAAGCTTTCTTT.

CDR3 sequence: CASSPTIGQGNTEAFF. The CDR3 DNA sequence: TGTGCCAGCTCACCGACCATCGGACAGGGGAACACTGAAGCTTTCTTT. The chain couples TRBV18 to TRBJ1-1; 8 bases match TRBD1. Looked up from germline, CDR1 is KGHSH and CDR2 is LQKENI. V was clipped by 3 bases and J by 1 base; unmatched bases: 7. This CDR3 is 16 amino acids long.

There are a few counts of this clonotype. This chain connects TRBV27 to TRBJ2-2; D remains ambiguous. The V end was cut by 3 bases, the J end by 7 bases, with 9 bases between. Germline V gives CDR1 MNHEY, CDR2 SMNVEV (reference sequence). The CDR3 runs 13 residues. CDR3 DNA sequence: TGTGCCAGCAGTTTTCAGACGAACGGGGAGCTGTTTTTT. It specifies CASSFQTNGELFF.

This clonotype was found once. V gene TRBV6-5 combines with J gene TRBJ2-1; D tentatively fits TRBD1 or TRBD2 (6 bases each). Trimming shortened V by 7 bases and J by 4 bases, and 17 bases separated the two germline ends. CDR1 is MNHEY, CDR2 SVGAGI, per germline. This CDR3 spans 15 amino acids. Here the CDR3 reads CASTKGGLVYNEQFF. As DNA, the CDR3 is TGTGCCAGCACCAAGGGGGGACTGGTGTACAATGAGCAGTTCTTC.